This TCR beta chain was documented in a study of T cells in women clearing cervical HPV infection. Overall study context: Case blood was drawn when the lesion was first found; control blood after infection became undetectable. HLA type stays a possible confounder, typing being limited.

MY09/MY11 PCR detected cervical HPV DNA; dot-blot assigned genotypes. This table comes from immunoSEQ multiplex PCR, and its TCRdb copy is limited to in-frame clones, with some not included. The listing records roughly 45,000 clones. This CDR3 spans 12 amino acids. Trimming cost V 5 bases and J 3 bases, with 8 bases left between them. Germline-derived CDR1 and CDR2 are SGHTA and FQGNSA. As regards this clone: Read coverage stops 3 residues before the CDR3 terminus; the germline J gene supplies the remainder.

Material: blood buffy coat. V gene TRBV7-2 combines with J gene TRBJ2-7; D unresolved. This clonotype originated in a woman between 18 and 69 years old with a cervical HPV16 infection that either progressed to CIN3+ or cleared (not recorded which). This CDR3 reads CASSLSFYEQYF. Incomplete CDR3 DNA: TGTGCCAGCAGCCTCTCTTTCTACGAG.